Included here is one TCR beta chain sequence, with context. Its specificity is not known. The V and J ends lost 6 bases and 5 bases, in that order; junction bases with no gene match: 5. The CDR3 runs 13 residues. CDR1 and CDR2 (germline): LGHDT, YNNKEL (reference sequence). Profiling relied on immunoSEQ multiplex PCR, and the TCRdb table lists in-frame clones only, not all of them. The profile covers 250,000 to 300,000 clones, with about 94% appearing a single time and 0.5% to 0.65% taken by the ten largest. The sample belongs to a study of T cell responses to AZD1222 COVID-19 vaccine. Study findings and constraints: With two AZD1222 doses given, Spike-specific TCR breadth and depth both rose.

The chain employs TRBV3-1 (or the pseudogene TRBV3-2) and TRBJ1-1, with 8 bases aligning to TRBD1. The sample in question was peripheral blood, obtained 28 days after the second AZD1222 dose. This TCR came from an adult who received the AZD1222 COVID-19 vaccine. The CDR3 DNA reads as TGTGCCAGCAGTCTAACAGGGGGGACTGAAGCTTTCTTT. This sequence encodes CASSLTGGTEAFF.